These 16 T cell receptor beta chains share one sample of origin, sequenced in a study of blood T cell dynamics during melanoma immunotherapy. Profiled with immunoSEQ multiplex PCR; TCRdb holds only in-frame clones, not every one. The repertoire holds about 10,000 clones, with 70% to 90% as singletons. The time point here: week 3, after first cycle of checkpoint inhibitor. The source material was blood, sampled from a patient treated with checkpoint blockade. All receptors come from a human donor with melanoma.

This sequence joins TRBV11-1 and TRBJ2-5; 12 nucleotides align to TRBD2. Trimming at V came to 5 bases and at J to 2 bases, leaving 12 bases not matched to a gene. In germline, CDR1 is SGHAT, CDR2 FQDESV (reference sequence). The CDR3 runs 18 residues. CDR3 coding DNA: TGTGCCAGCAGCCCTAGCGGGGGGGCTCAGGCTGTTCAAGAGACCCAGTACTTC. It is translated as CASSPSGGAQAVQETQYF.

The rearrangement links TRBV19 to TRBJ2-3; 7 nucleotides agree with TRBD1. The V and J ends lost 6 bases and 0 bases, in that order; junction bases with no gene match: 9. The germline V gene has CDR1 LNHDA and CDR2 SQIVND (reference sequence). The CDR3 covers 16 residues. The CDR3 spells CASSLRGTASTDTQYF. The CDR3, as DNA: TGTGCCAGTAGCCTAAGAGGGACAGCTAGCACAGATACGCAGTATTTT.

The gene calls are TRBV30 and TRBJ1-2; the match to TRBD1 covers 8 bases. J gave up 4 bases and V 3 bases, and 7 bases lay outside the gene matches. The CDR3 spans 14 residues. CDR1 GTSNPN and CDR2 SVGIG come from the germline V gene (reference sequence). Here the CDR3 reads CAWSGQGVLYGYTF. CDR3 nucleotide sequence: TGTGCCTGGAGCGGACAGGGAGTACTCTATGGCTACACCTTC.

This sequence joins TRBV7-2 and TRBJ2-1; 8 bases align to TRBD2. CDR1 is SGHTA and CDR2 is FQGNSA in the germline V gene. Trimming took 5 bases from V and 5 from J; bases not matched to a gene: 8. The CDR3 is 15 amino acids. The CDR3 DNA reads TGTGCCAGCAGCGCGGCCGGGACTAGAAACAATGAGCAGTTCTTC. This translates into CASSAAGTRNNEQFF.

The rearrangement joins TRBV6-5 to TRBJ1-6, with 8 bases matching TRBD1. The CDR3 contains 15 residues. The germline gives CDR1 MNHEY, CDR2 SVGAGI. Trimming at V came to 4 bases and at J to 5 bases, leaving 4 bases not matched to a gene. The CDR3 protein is CASSFRTGNNSPLHF. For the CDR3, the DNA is TGTGCCAGCAGTTTCCGGACAGGGAATAATTCACCCCTCCACTTT.

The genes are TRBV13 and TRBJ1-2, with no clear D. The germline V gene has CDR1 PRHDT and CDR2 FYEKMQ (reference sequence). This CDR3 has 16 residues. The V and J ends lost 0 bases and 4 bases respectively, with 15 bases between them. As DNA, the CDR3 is TGTGCCAGCAGCTTAGGTTTAGGGTTCTCTGGCTATGGCTACACCTTC. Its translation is CASSLGLGFSGYGYTF.

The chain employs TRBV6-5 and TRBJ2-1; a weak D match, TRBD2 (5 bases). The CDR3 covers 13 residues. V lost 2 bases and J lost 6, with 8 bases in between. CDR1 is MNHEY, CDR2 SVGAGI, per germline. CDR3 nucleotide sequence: TGTGCCAGCAGTTACCGGGGATCCAATGAGCAGTTCTTC. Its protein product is CASSYRGSNEQFF.

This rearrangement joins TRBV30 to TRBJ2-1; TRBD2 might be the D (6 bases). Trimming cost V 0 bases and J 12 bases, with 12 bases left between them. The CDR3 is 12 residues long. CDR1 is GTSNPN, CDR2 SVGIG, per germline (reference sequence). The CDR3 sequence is CAWSVLGGVQFF. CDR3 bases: TGTGCCTGGAGTGTACTTGGAGGGGTGCAGTTCTTC. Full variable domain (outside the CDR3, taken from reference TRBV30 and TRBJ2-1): SQTIHQWPATLVQPVGSPLSLECTVEGTSNPNLYWYRQAAGRGLQLLFYSVGIGQISSEVPQNLSASRPQDRQFILSSKKLLLSDSGFYLCAWSVLGGVQFFGPGTRLTVL.

The CDR3, as DNA: TGTGCCAGCAGCTTAGGGACGGGGCCCTACGAGCAGTACTTC. It codes for CASSLGTGPYEQYF. This rearrangement joins TRBV7-2 to TRBJ2-7, with D possibly being TRBD1 or TRBD2 (5 bases each). The germline V and J ends were trimmed by 1 base and 2 bases, with 9 bases remaining between them. CDR1 and CDR2 from the germline V gene are SGHTA and FQGNSA. This CDR3 is built from 14 residues.

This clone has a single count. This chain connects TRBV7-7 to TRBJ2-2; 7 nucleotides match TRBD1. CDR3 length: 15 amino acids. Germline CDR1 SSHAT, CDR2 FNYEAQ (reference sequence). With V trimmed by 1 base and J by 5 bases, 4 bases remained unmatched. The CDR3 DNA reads TGTGCCAGCAGCTTAGAGACAGGGAGAACCGGGGAGCTGTTTTTT. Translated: CASSLETGRTGELFF.

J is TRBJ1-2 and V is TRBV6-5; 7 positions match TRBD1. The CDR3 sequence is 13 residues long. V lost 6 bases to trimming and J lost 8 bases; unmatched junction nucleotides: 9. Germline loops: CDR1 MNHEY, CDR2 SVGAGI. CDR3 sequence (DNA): TGTGCCAGCAGCCTAGGGACAGAGGGAGGCTACACCTTC. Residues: CASSLGTEGGYTF.

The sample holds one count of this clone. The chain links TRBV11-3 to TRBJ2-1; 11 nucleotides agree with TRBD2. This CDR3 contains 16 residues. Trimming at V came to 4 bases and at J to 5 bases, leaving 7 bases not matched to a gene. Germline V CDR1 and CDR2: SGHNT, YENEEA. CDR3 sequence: CASSSPGLAAHNEQFF. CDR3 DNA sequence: TGTGCCAGCAGCTCACCGGGACTAGCGGCCCACAATGAGCAGTTCTTC.

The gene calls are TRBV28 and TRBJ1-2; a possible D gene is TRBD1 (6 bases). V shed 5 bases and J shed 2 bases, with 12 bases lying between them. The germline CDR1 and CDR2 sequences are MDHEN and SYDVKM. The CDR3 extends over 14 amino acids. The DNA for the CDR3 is TGTGCCAGCAGTACCCAAGGGGGAAACTATGGCTACACCTTC. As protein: CASSTQGGNYGYTF.

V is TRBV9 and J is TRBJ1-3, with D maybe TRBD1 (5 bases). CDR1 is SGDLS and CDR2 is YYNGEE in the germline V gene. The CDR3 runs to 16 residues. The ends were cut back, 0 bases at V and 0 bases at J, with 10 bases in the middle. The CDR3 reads CASSVGDWGSGNTIYF. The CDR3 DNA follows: TGTGCCAGCAGCGTAGGGGACTGGGGCTCTGGAAACACCATATATTTT.

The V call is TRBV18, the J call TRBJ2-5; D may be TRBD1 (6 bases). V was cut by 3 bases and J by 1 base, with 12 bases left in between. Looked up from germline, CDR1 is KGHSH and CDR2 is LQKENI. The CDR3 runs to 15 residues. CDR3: CASSPQTGPQETQYF. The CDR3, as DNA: TGTGCCAGCTCACCCCAAACAGGGCCCCAAGAGACCCAGTACTTC.

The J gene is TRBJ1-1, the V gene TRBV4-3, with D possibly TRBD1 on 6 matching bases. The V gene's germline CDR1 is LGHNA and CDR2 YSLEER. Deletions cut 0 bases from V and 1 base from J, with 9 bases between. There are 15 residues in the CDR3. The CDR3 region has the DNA TGCGCCAGCAGCCAAGACGGACAGAAGAACACTGAAGCTTTCTTT. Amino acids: CASSQDGQKNTEAFF.